This T cell receptor (beta chain) was recorded in a study of cytomegalovirus exposure and HLA in healthy donors. Study outcomes and limitations: Later analysis identified a missense DCLRE1C variant that was linked to TCR beta V- and J-gene trimming. For most TCR beta V segments, an earlier analysis put the productive rate at about 87% or about 30% of the time. Accurate prediction of most subjects' HLA-A and HLA-B alleles from TCR beta sequences was reported.

Per the germline V gene, CDR1 is SGHTA and CDR2 is FQGTGA. CDR3 size: 18 residues. V shed 5 bases, J shed 5 bases, and the junction held 14 bases outside the gene matches. With 60 Vbeta and 13 Jbeta primers, the PCR was carried out. Assay used: immunoSEQ multiplex PCR; TCRdb lists only in-frame clones, some missing. This table holds fewer than 200,000 clones, roughly 80% found once. Sampled while nominally healthy, donors likely had unrecorded immune exposures. Turning to this clone: The antigen remains unidentified.

The gene calls are TRBV7-3 and TRBJ1-6, with TRBD1 matching 8 bases. The sample consisted of PBMCs. This clonotype was sampled from a man aged 35-49 years in good health and CMV-seronegative. The CDR3: CASSMGQAIQRDNSPLHF. The CDR3 bases are TGTGCCAGCAGCATGGGACAGGCCATCCAGAGGGATAATTCACCCCTCCACTTT.